Shown below are 23 T cell receptor beta chains from a single sample sequenced in a study of blood T cell repertoires in COVID-19. Assay: immunoSEQ multiplex PCR; the TCRdb copy retains only in-frame clones and omits some. Among under 95,000 clones, approximately 93% were seen once, and the ten largest hold approximately 2.8%. The sequenced sample was peripheral blood. The source of these receptors is a man aged 45 to 65 with COVID-19, enrolled during active disease.

This chain joins TRBV5-7 and TRBJ1-5; D call uncertain. TRBV5-7 is filed as an ORF, its function uncertain. The CDR3 runs to 16 residues. V lost 0 bases, J lost 2 bases, and 12 bases lay in between. As DNA, the CDR3 is TGTGCCAGCAGCTTGGTGCTCCATAGAGGCAATCAGCCCCAGCATTTT. It codes for CASSLVLHRGNQPQHF.

This chain uses TRBV5-8 with TRBJ2-7; D possibly corresponds to TRBD2 (5 bases). Germline V gene data show CDR1 as SGHTS and CDR2 as YDEGEE. The CDR3 sequence is 16 residues long. V lost 1 base and J 0 bases, leaving 14 bases between the germline ends. CDR3 nucleotide sequence: TGTGCCAGCAGCTTGTCTGCGGGTTCCCTCTCCTACGAGCAGTACTTC. Translation gives CASSLSAGSLSYEQYF.

V usage is TRBV5-1 and J usage is TRBJ2-2, with TRBD1 matching 11 bases. The V gene's germline CDR1 is SGHRS and CDR2 YFSETQ. V lost 4 bases and J lost 7; bases outside the gene matches: 6. CDR3 length: 15 amino acids. CDR3 coding DNA: TGCGCCAGCAGCCCCGGACAGGGGGCTATCGGGGAGCTGTTTTTT. Residues: CASSPGQGAIGELFF.

V gene TRBV24-1 combines with J gene TRBJ2-3, with D tentatively TRBD2 (6 bases). CDR1 is KGHDR, CDR2 SFDVKD, per germline. Trimming stripped 4 bases from V and 0 bases from J, with 10 bases between. The CDR3 totals 15 residues. CDR3 residues: CATSEGTSSTDTQYF. In DNA form, the CDR3 reads TGTGCCACCAGTGAAGGGACTTCCAGCACAGATACGCAGTATTTT.

The CDR3 sequence: CASSPPSGSYEQYF. As DNA, the CDR3 is TGTGCCAGCAGTCCCCCTAGCGGGAGTTACGAGCAGTACTTC. This rearrangement joins TRBV27 to TRBJ2-7; TRBD2 matches 10 bases. This CDR3 region has 14 residues. The J segment lost 4 bases and the V segment lost 5 bases, leaving 5 bases of the junction unmatched. Germline V gene data show CDR1 as MNHEY and CDR2 as SMNVEV (reference sequence).

The chain joins TRBV6-5 to TRBJ1-1; D uncertain. The V gene's germline CDR1 is MNHEY and CDR2 SVGAGI. V lost 6 bases and J 1 base, leaving 15 bases between the germline ends. This CDR3 spans 15 amino acids. The CDR3 here is CASRRESTPNTEAFF. The CDR3 nucleotides are TGTGCCAGCAGGCGGGAGTCTACCCCGAACACTGAAGCTTTCTTT.

This rearrangement joins TRBV19 to TRBJ2-3; 14 nucleotides agree with TRBD2. Trimming at V came to 0 bases and at J to 7 bases, leaving 6 bases not matched to a gene. The germline CDR1 and CDR2 sequences are LNHDA and SQIVND (reference sequence). The CDR3 totals 17 residues. Here the CDR3 DNA reads TGTGCCAGTAGTATAGAGGAGGGACTAGCGGGAGCAAATACGCAGTATTTT. It encodes CASSIEEGLAGANTQYF. The full variable domain, rest sourced from reference TRBV19 and TRBJ2-3, is DGGITQSPKYLFRKEGQNVTLSCEQNLNHDAMYWYRQDPGQGLRLIYYSQIVNDFQKGDIAEGYSVSREKKESFPLTVTSAQKNPTAFYLCASSIEEGLAGANTQYFGPGTRLTVL.

V and J are TRBV5-1 and TRBJ2-5, with 9 bases identical to TRBD2. The J segment lost 0 bases and the V segment lost 0 bases, leaving 3 bases of the junction unmatched. The CDR3 has 16 residues. From germline, CDR1 is SGHRS and CDR2 YFSETQ. CDR3 DNA: TGCGCCAGCAGCTTGGGGCTAGCGGGGTACCAAGAGACCCAGTACTTC. Translation gives CASSLGLAGYQETQYF.

This clone was seen only a few times. V and J are TRBV7-2 and TRBJ2-5; tentatively, D is TRBD1 (6 bases). Germline V gives CDR1 SGHTA, CDR2 FQGNSA. Trimming pared 1 base from V and 5 bases from J, leaving 14 bases between. This CDR3 region has 15 residues. CDR3 protein: CASSLVWAGEETQYF. The CDR3 DNA follows: TGTGCCAGCAGCTTAGTATGGGCAGGGGAGGAGACCCAGTACTTC.

CDR3 coding DNA: TGCGCCAGCAGCCAAGTTCAGGGGTTAATAATGTCAACCACTGAAGCTTTCTTT. Its protein is CASSQVQGLIMSTTEAFF. This chain uses TRBV4-1 with TRBJ1-1; D is possibly TRBD1 (6 bases). CDR3 length: 18 amino acids. Trimming removed 1 base at V and 4 bases at J, with 22 bases between. Germline V gene lookup returns CDR1 MGHRA and CDR2 YSYEKL.

This rearrangement joins TRBV2 to TRBJ1-2; TRBD1 is a possible D gene (6 bases). This CDR3 is 15 amino acids long. Germline V gives CDR1 SNHLY, CDR2 FYNNEI. V was pared by 0 bases and J by 4 bases, with 12 bases between. CDR3 loop: CASSEAVQGTYGYTF. For the CDR3, the DNA is TGTGCCAGCAGTGAAGCGGTACAGGGTACCTATGGCTACACCTTC.

V is TRBV4-1 and J is TRBJ2-1, with 8 bases lining up with TRBD2. Germline CDR1 and CDR2: MGHRA and YSYEKL. The trim removed 1 base at V and 8 bases at J, leaving 7 bases unmatched. The CDR3 consists of 15 residues. DNA for the CDR3: TGCGCCAGCAGCCAAGCTTGGCGGGAGGTCTATGAGCAGTTCTTC. It yields the protein CASSQAWREVYEQFF.

The chain carries TRBV6-2 or TRBV6-3 and TRBJ2-2; 7 positions agree with TRBD2. The CDR3 is made up of 17 amino acids. Trimming at V came to 0 bases and at J to 1 base, leaving 5 bases not matched to a gene. Germline V gene data show CDR1 as MNHEY and CDR2 as SVGEGT. The CDR3 nucleotides read TGTGCCAGCAGTTACTCGGCGACTAGCAGGAACACCGGGGAGCTGTTTTTT. Residues: CASSYSATSRNTGELFF.

The genes are TRBV11-2 and TRBJ2-4; TRBD1 might be the D (7 bases). The CDR3 sequence is 18 residues long. Trimming removed 6 bases at V and 3 bases at J, with 24 bases between. Looked up from germline, CDR1 is SGHAT and CDR2 is FQNNGV. CDR3 amino acids: CASRQTGAGPGGKNIQYF. The DNA for the CDR3 is TGTGCCAGCAGGCAAACAGGGGCAGGACCCGGGGGCAAAAACATTCAGTACTTC. Together with reference TRBV11-2 and TRBJ2-4, the CDR3 gives the full variable domain: EAGVAQSPRYKIIEKRQSVAFWCNPISGHATLYWYQQILGQGPKLLIQFQNNGVVDDSQLPKDRFSAERLKGVDSTLKIQPAKLEDSAVYLCASRQTGAGPGGKNIQYFGAGTRLSVL.

This clone has just a few counts. The rearrangement links TRBV28 to TRBJ1-1; D unclear. In germline, CDR1 is MDHEN, CDR2 SYDVKM. The CDR3 is 13 amino acids. Trimming cost V 2 bases and J 11 bases, with 15 bases left between them. CDR3 region: CASSLLGPSPAFF. The CDR3, as DNA: TGTGCCAGCAGTTTACTCGGTCCCTCTCCCGCTTTCTTT.

The genes are TRBV28 and TRBJ2-5; D uncertain. This CDR3 region has 17 residues. Trimming took 4 bases from V and 3 from J, leaving 21 bases between them. CDR1 and CDR2 (germline): MDHEN, SYDVKM. CDR3: CASSSSPRVNSKETQYF. The CDR3 nucleotides are TGTGCCAGCAGTTCCTCCCCCCGAGTAAATTCGAAAGAGACCCAGTACTTC.

The chain is built from TRBV7-9 and TRBJ2-7, with TRBD1 matching 10 bases. The CDR3 extends over 14 amino acids. With 6 bases clipped from V and 2 bases from J, the junction kept 4 bases outside the gene matches. Germline CDR1 and CDR2: SEHNR and FQNEAQ (reference sequence). The CDR3 coding sequence is TGTGCCAGCAGTCGCGGACAGGGGGCCTACGAGCAGTACGTC. Translated, it gives CASSRGQGAYEQYV.

The rearrangement links TRBV4-2 to TRBJ2-7, with 12 bases identical to TRBD2. Trimming removed 0 bases from V and 3 bases from J; junction bases left unmatched: 0. The CDR3 runs 15 residues. CDR1 and CDR2 from the germline V gene are LGHNA and YNFKEQ. Here the CDR3 reads CASSQELAGGYEQYF. The CDR3 coding sequence is TGTGCCAGCAGCCAAGAACTAGCGGGGGGCTACGAGCAGTACTTC.

The gene calls are TRBV11-2 and TRBJ2-7; 11 bases are a match to TRBD2. This CDR3 is 14 amino acids long. Germline loops: CDR1 SGHAT, CDR2 FQNNGV. The trim removed 4 bases at V and 6 bases at J, leaving 5 bases unmatched. CDR3 residues: CASSSLAGGGEQYV. CDR3 bases: TGTGCCAGCAGCTCCCTAGCGGGGGGAGGCGAGCAGTACGTC.

The chain carries TRBV9 and TRBJ2-5, with 8 bases aligning to TRBD2. V gave up 4 bases and J gave up 2 bases; unmatched junction bases: 10. Germline-derived CDR1 and CDR2 are SGDLS and YYNGEE. The CDR3 has 16 residues. CDR3 amino acids: CASSPLGRAGQETQYF. CDR3 sequence (DNA): TGTGCCAGCAGCCCCCTCGGGAGGGCCGGGCAAGAGACCCAGTACTTC.

The chain employs TRBV3-1 (or the pseudogene TRBV3-2) and TRBJ2-4; 7 nucleotides match TRBD2. The CDR3 consists of 15 residues. Germline V gives CDR1 LGHDT, CDR2 YNNKEL (reference sequence). Trimming at V came to 2 bases and at J to 7 bases, leaving 8 bases not matched to a gene. DNA of the CDR3: TGTGCCAGCAGCCAATCGGGGACTATTTGGAACATTCAGTACTTC. Translation: CASSQSGTIWNIQYF.

The rearrangement uses TRBV5-1 and TRBJ2-7, with D unresolved. The germline V gene encodes CDR1 SGHRS and CDR2 YFSETQ. CDR3 length: 12 amino acids. Trimming removed 3 bases at V and 1 base at J, with 5 bases between. The chain's CDR3 is CASSYNSYEQYF. In nucleotides, the CDR3 is TGCGCCAGCAGCTATAATTCCTACGAGCAGTACTTC.

This clone appeared a few times. The rearrangement uses TRBV12-2 and TRBJ2-7; TRBD2 was called by the table and not checked on the DNA. TRBV12-2 represents a pseudogene. The CDR3 loop spans 16 amino acids. CDR3 sequence: CASRLVRGTRGYEQYV. DNA for the CDR3: TGTGCAAGTCGCTTAGTAAGGGGGACTAGAGGCTACGAGCAGTACGTC.